This T cell receptor beta chain was recovered during a study of T-cell memory formation after mild COVID-19. Study at large: The TCR clusters were mostly specific to one donor.

Findings and limits, study-wide: Balance between CD4 and CD8 was seen in clones contracting day 15 to 85, and a CD4+ lean was seen in later expanders.

This clonotype was detected a few times. As yet, its antigen is unknown. One entry per CDR3 protein, called by TCRdb with MiXCR from the 5' RACE reads. The data hold a few hundred thousand distinct CDR3 sequences, with approximately 15% observed a single time. The CDR3 runs 17 residues. The ends lost 2 bases at V and 8 bases at J; junction bases unmatched: 14. The germline V gene encodes CDR1 MNHEY and CDR2 SMNVEV (reference sequence). The chain recombines TRBV27 with TRBJ1-4; 7 nucleotides match TRBD1. The receptor comes from a man in his late teens or twenties who had mild COVID-19 (a few samples of this study predate the infection). Cell type and time point are not known. Source material: PBMCs or a T cell subset sorted from them (not recorded which). As DNA, the CDR3 is TGTGCCAGCAGTTTAGCTCATCCCACAGGGGTCGGAGAAAAACTGTTTTTT. This sequence encodes CASSLAHPTGVGEKLFF.